These 11 T cell receptor beta chains were all obtained from the same sample, sequenced in a study of Graves' ophthalmopathy and Graves' hyperthyroidism. Amplification from RNA transcripts yielded the TCR beta CDR3 regions. HTBI-primed first-round RT-PCR preceded second-round multiplex PCR. TCRdb recomputed calls from the multiplex PCR reads with MiXCR, one row per CDR3 protein. The table has almost 750,000 distinct CDR3 sequences, roughly two fifths seen once; the top ten hold less than 55%. The specimen sequenced was peripheral blood. These TCRs come from an adult man with Graves' ophthalmopathy.

This clonotype was counted only a few times. The chain is built from TRBV7-9 and TRBJ2-3, with 8 bases identical to TRBD2. Germline CDR1 and CDR2: SEHNR and FQNEAQ (reference sequence). J was trimmed by 0 bases and V by 1 base; bases with no gene match: 3. This CDR3 is built from 16 residues. The DNA for the CDR3 is TGTGCCAGCAGCTTAGGTTCTAGCGGGAGCACAGATACGCAGTATTTT. Residues: CASSLGSSGSTDTQYF. Full variable domain (rest looked up from reference TRBV7-9 and TRBJ2-3): DTGVSQNPRHKITKRGQNVTFRCDPISEHNRLYWYRQTLGQGPEFLTYFQNEAQLEKSRLLSDRFSAERPKGSFSTLEIQRTEQGDSAMYLCASSLGSSGSTDTQYFGPGTRLTVL.

This chain links TRBV7-9 with TRBJ2-1, with D possibly matching TRBD2 (6 bases). V was pared by 5 bases and J by 0 bases, with 11 bases between. This CDR3 spans 15 amino acids. Per the germline V gene, CDR1 is SEHNR and CDR2 is FQNEAQ (reference sequence). CDR3 bases: TGTGCCAGCAGCCCCGGTAGCGGCTCCTACAATGAGCAGTTCTTC. Its protein is CASSPGSGSYNEQFF.

The rearrangement uses TRBV6-5 and TRBJ2-7; the D call may be TRBD1 or TRBD2 (5 bases each). V lost 5 bases, J lost 0 bases, and 14 bases lay in between. Germline loops: CDR1 MNHEY, CDR2 SVGAGI. This CDR3 has 15 amino acids. In DNA, the CDR3 is TGTGCCAGCAGTGCCTCGGGACCGGCCTCCTACGAGCAGTACTTC. Protein product: CASSASGPASYEQYF.

The chain couples TRBV11-2 to TRBJ1-2, with a tentative D call TRBD1 (6 bases). The germline V and J ends were trimmed by 5 bases and 8 bases, with 24 bases remaining between them. Germline CDR1 is SGHAT and CDR2 is FQNNGV. CDR3 length: 16 amino acids. In nucleotides, the CDR3 is TGTGCCAGCAGCCCCTGGACCGAGGGACGGACAGCGGGCTACACCTTC. As protein: CASSPWTEGRTAGYTF.

The gene calls are TRBV12-3 or TRBV12-4 and TRBJ1-5; 8 bases are shared with TRBD1. The CDR3 spans 15 residues. V lost 6 bases to trimming and J lost 5 bases; unmatched junction nucleotides: 9. The CDR3 coding sequence is TGTGCCAGCAGAAAATCAGGGGGCTCCTATCAGCCCCAGCATTTT. Protein product: CASRKSGGSYQPQHF.

On this clonotype itself: This may be a read error: a much more frequent sequence differs by one nucleotide. The chain joins TRBV10-2 to TRBJ2-7; weak D call: TRBD1 (5 bases). Per the germline V gene, CDR1 is WSHSY and CDR2 is SAAADI. This CDR3 spans 12 amino acids. Trimming took 0 bases from V and 9 from J, leaving 9 bases between them. The DNA of the CDR3 is TGCGCCAGCAGTGAGTCGGACAACTGGCAGTACTTC. As protein: CASSESDNWQYF.

The V gene is TRBV7-3, the J gene TRBJ2-2; 7 bases align to TRBD2. The CDR3 consists of 16 residues. Unmatched junction bases numbered 2, after V lost 0 bases and J lost 1 base. Germline values: CDR1 SGHTA, CDR2 FQGTGA. CDR3 sequence: CASSLTGEGNTGELFF. DNA of the CDR3: TGTGCCAGCAGCTTAACAGGGGAGGGGAACACCGGGGAGCTGTTTTTT.

This clonotype was detected a few times. This chain connects TRBV9 to TRBJ2-7; D is possibly TRBD1 or TRBD2 (5 bases each). The V gene's germline CDR1 is SGDLS and CDR2 YYNGEE. The CDR3 runs to 14 residues. The ends were cut back, 4 bases at V and 0 bases at J, with 11 bases in the middle. This CDR3 reads CASSSGRDSYEQYF. As DNA, the CDR3 is TGTGCCAGCAGCTCGGGACGGGACTCCTACGAGCAGTACTTC.

The genes are TRBV12-3 or TRBV12-4 and TRBJ1-1; D not certain. This CDR3 has 11 amino acids. CDR3 amino acids: CASGSQAEAFF. The CDR3 nucleotides are TGTGCTAGTGGTTCCCAGGCTGAAGCTTTCTTT.

The chain employs TRBV10-3 and TRBJ1-2, with TRBD1 matching 11 bases. V dropped 6 bases and J dropped 7; count of bases not matched to a gene: 13. The CDR3 covers 16 residues. CDR1 is ENHRY and CDR2 is SYGVKD in the germline V gene. The chain's CDR3 is CAISPRDRGMLSGYTF. CDR3 coding DNA: TGTGCCATCAGCCCCCGGGACAGGGGGATGCTAAGTGGCTACACCTTC.

The J gene is TRBJ1-3, the V gene TRBV11-1, with D perhaps TRBD1 (5 bases). V was clipped by 11 bases and J by 0 bases, with 20 bases between them. The CDR3 covers 16 residues. Germline CDR1 reads SGHAT; CDR2 reads FQDESV (reference sequence). Written as DNA, the CDR3 is TGTGCCCGCCAAAGCCCGGGGGACGACTCTGGAAACACCATATATTTT. Protein: CARQSPGDDSGNTIYF. The full variable domain, its missing parts supplied by reference TRBV11-1 and TRBJ1-3, is EAEVAQSPRYKITEKSQAVAFWCDPISGHATLYWYRQILGQGPELLVQFQDESVVDDSQLPKDRFSAERLKGVDSTLKIQPAELGDSAMYLCARQSPGDDSGNTIYFGEGSWLTVV.